This T cell receptor (beta chain) was identified in a study of Graves' ophthalmopathy and Graves' hyperthyroidism. Study details: Peripheral blood sampling preceded any treatment and occurred at initial diagnosis.

Germline assignment: CDR1 MDHEN and CDR2 SYDVKM. The CDR3 consists of 15 residues. V lost 2 bases and J 10 bases, leaving 21 bases between the germline ends. With a duration under 3 months, ophthalmopathy in the donors showed moderate-to-severe activity, CAS ≥3 and NOSPECS ≥4. Study findings and constraints: Clonotypes were expanded in thyroid at above 0.001 frequency, and most also appeared in blood.

Amplified TCR beta CDR3 regions were obtained using RNA transcripts as template. Second-round multiplex PCR followed a first-round RT-PCR using HTBI primers. One entry per CDR3 protein results from TCRdb running MiXCR on the multiplex PCR reads. The sample yields some 520,000 distinct CDR3 sequences, over 13% seen once. This clonotype was detected only a few times. The antigen is unknown. V gene TRBV28 combines with J gene TRBJ2-7, with a weak D call TRBD1 (6 bases). This TCR derives from a woman in her twenties or thirties with Graves' ophthalmopathy. The material sequenced was blood. The CDR3 is CASSLIFLGASDQYF. For the CDR3, the DNA is TGTGCCAGCAGTTTAATATTTCTGGGGGCATCCGATCAGTACTTC.